Presented here are 5 T cell receptor beta chains from one specimen sequenced in a study of T cell responses to AZD1222 COVID-19 vaccine. Method: immunoSEQ multiplex PCR; TCRdb's copy keeps in-frame clones and lacks some. The sample contains roughly 70,000 clones, approximately 83% of which appear only once. Source: peripheral blood, taken 28 days after the second AZD1222 dose. These receptors came from an adult who received the AZD1222 COVID-19 vaccine.

This clone was detected once. The chain has TRBV5-1 and TRBJ2-3, with D tentatively TRBD2 (6 bases). The germline CDR1 and CDR2 sequences are SGHRS and YFSETQ. This CDR3 comprises 13 residues. V was pared by 7 bases and J by 7 bases, with 16 bases between. The CDR3 is CASRVGGLNTQYF. CDR3 DNA sequence: TGCGCCAGCCGAGTTGGGGGACTGAATACGCAGTATTTT.

This chain joins TRBV9 and TRBJ2-3; perhaps TRBD1 as D (5 bases). This CDR3 contains 17 residues. The V gene's germline CDR1 is SGDLS and CDR2 YYNGEE. Trimming stripped 0 bases from V and 2 bases from J, with 16 bases between. The CDR3 loop is CASSVGGALHPTDTQYF. CDR3 coding DNA: TGTGCCAGCAGCGTAGGTGGGGCCCTACATCCCACAGATACGCAGTATTTT.

The V call is TRBV6-4, the J call TRBJ2-3; weak D call: TRBD2 (7 bases). Germline lookup yields CDR1 MRHNA and CDR2 SNTAGT. The CDR3 length is 15 residues. V lost 3 bases and J lost 4, with 14 bases in between. The CDR3 coding sequence is TGTGCCAGCAGTGATAGGGGGGGGCCGCCAGATACGCAGTATTTT. Its protein product is CASSDRGGPPDTQYF.

This clone was recorded a few times. The chain recombines TRBV11-3 with TRBJ1-5, with D perhaps matching TRBD1 (5 bases). The CDR3 extends over 16 amino acids. Germline CDR1 SGHNT, CDR2 YENEEA. With 1 base removed from V and 5 bases from J, the gap between germline ends came to 15 bases. The CDR3 nucleotides read TGTGCCAGCAGCTTAGGGGCAGGGATGAAGCATCAGCCCCAGCATTTT. Translation: CASSLGAGMKHQPQHF. The full variable domain, rest sourced from reference TRBV11-3 and TRBJ1-5, is EAGVVQSPRYKIIEKKQPVAFWCNPISGHNTLYWYLQNLGQGPELLIRYENEEAVDDSQLPKDRFSAERLKGVDSTLKIQPAELGDSAVYLCASSLGAGMKHQPQHFGDGTRLSIL.

The chain carries TRBV3-1 (or the pseudogene TRBV3-2) and TRBJ1-6; 9 nucleotides agree with TRBD1. V dropped 6 bases and J dropped 5; count of bases not matched to a gene: 2. Germline values: CDR1 LGHDT, CDR2 YNNKEL (reference sequence). The CDR3 runs to 14 residues. The chain's CDR3 is CASRQGANNSPLHF. Here the CDR3 DNA reads TGTGCCAGCAGACAGGGGGCTAATAATTCACCCCTCCACTTT.